Shown below are 18 T cell receptor beta chains from a single sample sequenced in a study of blood T cell repertoires in COVID-19. Sequencing used immunoSEQ multiplex PCR; TCRdb keeps in-frame clones, though not all of them. The table shows roughly 190,000 clones, with around four fifths occurring only once. The sequencing input was peripheral blood. These receptors were collected from a human donor in a cohort sampled during active COVID-19.

The rearrangement joins TRBV27 to TRBJ1-2; tentative D call: TRBD1 (5 bases). Germline assignment: CDR1 MNHEY and CDR2 SMNVEV (reference sequence). This CDR3 comprises 14 residues. V lost 5 bases and J lost 2, with 12 bases in between. CDR3 in DNA: TGTGCCAGCAGTCACCGGGGGGTCAACTATGGCTACACCTTC. Translating gives CASSHRGVNYGYTF.

CDR3 amino acids: CASSTGVNTEAFF. CDR3 DNA sequence: TGTGCCAGCAGTACAGGGGTGAACACTGAAGCTTTCTTT. The rearrangement joins TRBV6-5 to TRBJ1-1; 7 nucleotides match TRBD1. The CDR3 spans 13 residues. J lost 0 bases, V lost 5 bases, and 0 bases had no gene match. Germline loops: CDR1 MNHEY, CDR2 SVGAGI.

The chain employs TRBV11-2 and TRBJ2-1, with TRBD1 identical over 9 bases. V lost 5 bases, J lost 3 bases, and 5 bases stayed unmatched. The germline CDR1 and CDR2 sequences are SGHAT and FQNNGV. The CDR3 has 15 amino acids. CDR3 residues: CASSPPGQGYNEQFF. CDR3 nucleotide sequence: TGTGCCAGCAGCCCACCGGGACAGGGCTACAATGAGCAGTTCTTC.

This clone was counted a single time. The gene calls are TRBV4-1 and TRBJ2-3, with 7 bases lining up with TRBD2. J lost 1 base, V lost 1 base, and 5 bases had no gene match. Germline V gene sequence: CDR1 MGHRA, CDR2 YSYEKL. The CDR3 length is 16 residues. The CDR3 DNA reads as TGCGCCAGCAGCCAAGCGAGGCTAGCGGGCACAGATACGCAGTATTTT. Residues: CASSQARLAGTDTQYF.

The chain recombines TRBV5-6 with TRBJ2-7, with 8 bases fitting TRBD1. Germline trimming cut 5 bases from V and 2 bases from J; bases unmatched to any gene: 6. The CDR3 is 14 amino acids. CDR1 and CDR2 from the germline V gene are SGHDT and YYEEEE. The CDR3 nucleotides are TGTGCCAGCAGTCCCGGGACAGGAGCCTACGAGCAGTACTTC. Its translation: CASSPGTGAYEQYF.

This clone was counted between two and nine times. The chain is built from TRBV30 and TRBJ2-1, with 7 bases aligning to TRBD1. The germline V gene has CDR1 GTSNPN and CDR2 SVGIG (reference sequence). The CDR3 has 14 amino acids. The J segment lost 2 bases and the V segment lost 7 bases, leaving 8 bases of the junction unmatched. Here the CDR3 reads CAFNGDRAYNEQFF. In nucleotides, the CDR3 is TGTGCCTTCAATGGGGACAGAGCCTACAATGAGCAGTTCTTC.

V is TRBV5-1 and J is TRBJ2-3, with 7 bases identical to TRBD1. Trimming cost V 7 bases and J 1 base; bases outside gene matches: 6. Germline V gene data show CDR1 as SGHRS and CDR2 as YFSETQ. The CDR3 runs 14 residues. DNA for the CDR3: TGCGCCAGCCGGGATCAGGGGGGCACAGATACGCAGTATTTT. Its protein is CASRDQGGTDTQYF. Together with reference TRBV5-1 and TRBJ2-3, the CDR3 gives the full variable domain: KAGVTQTPRYLIKTRGQQVTLSCSPISGHRSVSWYQQTPGQGLQFLFEYFSETQRNKGNFPGRFSGRQFSNSRSEMNVSTLELGDSALYLCASRDQGGTDTQYFGPGTRLTVL.

The V call is TRBV15, the J call TRBJ1-2; 7 bases are a match to TRBD1. CDR1 is LNHNV and CDR2 is YYDKDF in the germline V gene (reference sequence). The CDR3 runs 14 residues. The V and J ends lost 3 bases and 5 bases, in that order; junction bases with no gene match: 6. The CDR3 nucleotides read TGTGCCACCAGCAGGGGTGACAGGGTTTATGGCTACACCTTC. Translated: CATSRGDRVYGYTF.

This rearrangement joins TRBV7-2 to TRBJ2-5, with a possible D match to TRBD1 (5 bases). The CDR3 length is 13 residues. Germline-derived CDR1 and CDR2 are SGHTA and FQGNSA. Between the trimmed V and J ends, which lost 8 bases and 2 bases, there was a span of 12 bases. The CDR3 sequence is CASSRWTQETQYF. CDR3 bases: TGTGCCAGCTCCCGGTGGACACAAGAGACCCAGTACTTC.

V and J are TRBV7-8 and TRBJ1-1; a weak D match, TRBD1 (5 bases). Trimming removed 5 bases from V and 3 bases from J, with 19 bases in between. This CDR3 is built from 16 residues. Germline loops: CDR1 SGHVS, CDR2 FQNEAQ. In DNA form, the CDR3 reads TGTGCCAGCAGCCCACGGACCCGGGGGACGGACACTGAAGCTTTCTTT. It codes for CASSPRTRGTDTEAFF.

The rearrangement links TRBV4-1 to TRBJ2-1, with 8 bases lining up with TRBD2. In germline, CDR1 is MGHRA, CDR2 YSYEKL. With 4 bases clipped from V and 6 bases from J, the junction kept 8 bases outside the gene matches. This CDR3 is 15 amino acids long. The CDR3 here is CASSLISGTLNEQFF. DNA for the CDR3: TGCGCCAGCAGCCTTATTAGCGGGACCCTCAATGAGCAGTTCTTC.

The rearrangement uses TRBV11-3 and TRBJ2-1, with no clear D. The germline CDR1 and CDR2 sequences are SGHNT and YENEEA. The V and J ends lost 4 bases and 9 bases respectively, with 13 bases between them. This CDR3 spans 13 amino acids. The chain's CDR3 is CASSSVPLSEQFF. The DNA for the CDR3 is TGTGCCAGCAGCTCCGTACCCCTATCTGAGCAGTTCTTC.

The chain carries TRBV4-1 and TRBJ1-6, with 9 nucleotides matching TRBD1. V dropped 3 bases and J dropped 9; count of bases not matched to a gene: 3. Germline lookup yields CDR1 MGHRA and CDR2 YSYEKL. This CDR3 is 14 amino acids long. DNA of the CDR3: TGCGCCAGCAGCCAGGACAGGGGTGCTTCACCCCTCCACTTT. The encoded protein is CASSQDRGASPLHF.

This clone was recorded only once. The chain uses TRBV4-1 and TRBJ2-7; TRBD1 might be the D (6 bases). V dropped 2 bases and J dropped 0 bases, with 14 bases sitting between them. Per germline, CDR1 MGHRA and CDR2 YSYEKL. This CDR3 region has 16 residues. The CDR3 sequence: CASSQKDRTLSYEQYF. DNA for the CDR3: TGCGCCAGCAGCCAAAAAGACAGGACTCTCTCCTACGAGCAGTACTTC.

V and J are TRBV7-9 and TRBJ1-3; D unresolved. V lost 7 bases and J 2 bases, leaving 6 bases between the germline ends. CDR3 length: 12 residues. Germline lookup yields CDR1 SEHNR and CDR2 FQNEAQ (reference sequence). The DNA of the CDR3 is TGTGCCAGCACAGCGACTGGAAACACCATATATTTT. Encoded protein: CASTATGNTIYF. The variable domain in full, with the rest retrieved from reference TRBV7-9 and TRBJ1-3, is DTGVSQNPRHKITKRGQNVTFRCDPISEHNRLYWYRQTLGQGPEFLTYFQNEAQLEKSRLLSDRFSAERPKGSFSTLEIQRTEQGDSAMYLCASTATGNTIYFGEGSWLTVV.

The chain couples TRBV2 to TRBJ2-3; D might be TRBD2 (6 bases). Trimming stripped 8 bases from V and 5 bases from J, with 14 bases between. This CDR3 is built from 13 residues. The germline gives CDR1 SNHLY, CDR2 FYNNEI. The DNA for the CDR3 is TGTGCCAGCCTCCGGGACGGGGGAGATACGCAGTATTTT. Its translation: CASLRDGGDTQYF. The variable domain in full, with the rest retrieved from reference TRBV2 and TRBJ2-3, is EPEVTQTPSHQVTQMGQEVILRCVPISNHLYFYWYRQILGQKVEFLVSFYNNEISEKSEIFDDQFSVERPDGSNFTLKIRSTKLEDSAMYFCASLRDGGDTQYFGPGTRLTVL.

This clone was seen more than once but under ten times. This chain joins TRBV5-6 and TRBJ2-7, with D perhaps TRBD1 (8 bases). Trimming stripped 1 base from V and 7 bases from J, with 15 bases between. Germline CDR1 reads SGHDT; CDR2 reads YYEEEE. This CDR3 has 14 residues. The CDR3 spells CASSLIQGGKEQYV. The CDR3 DNA reads TGTGCCAGCAGCTTGATACAGGGGGGGAAAGAGCAGTACGTC.

The chain carries TRBV24-1 and TRBJ2-3; weak D call: TRBD1 (5 bases). The germline CDR1 and CDR2 sequences are KGHDR and SFDVKD. V was cut by 0 bases and J by 1 base, with 13 bases left in between. The CDR3 has 17 amino acids. This chain's CDR3 is CATSDLKGEIGTDTQYF. CDR3 DNA: TGTGCCACCAGTGATTTGAAAGGGGAAATTGGCACAGATACGCAGTATTTT.